The T cell receptor beta chain described here comes from a study of shared clonotypes between healthy human individuals (dated by TCRdb to 2020 to 2021). Broadly, across the study: A few men and two women, aged 18 to 49 years, made up the cohort. Leukapheresis yielded between about 0.85 and 10 billion PBMCs per donor. To increase sequencing depth and limit assay-specific biases, TCR repertoire library preparation and sequencing were carried out by different laboratories using diverse techniques. To estimate repertoire size and how much clonotype sharing occurs between individuals, the study deeply sequenced the blood TCR repertoires of five or six healthy adults. Overall study results and their limits: Pairwise subsampling indicated that sequencing depth was expected to affect the degree of clonotype sharing among donors. Sampling was restricted to blood, and TCR repertoires in tissues likely differ from the TCR repertoires found in blood. The genetic and exposure-history diversity represented was limited by the small number of donors.

The donors were healthy, HIV-negative adults with no recently reported acute infections or vaccinations. Every donor was a Caucasian adult living in Nashville, Tennessee, USA. For unsorted samples, 90 million or so PBMCs were counted, and genomic DNA was extracted using the QIAamp DNA Blood Mini kit. Blood was collected by leukapheresis, and PBMCs were isolated by Ficoll-Histopaque density gradient centrifugation and then cryopreserved in liquid nitrogen vapor phase. TCR CDR3 regions were amplified from genomic DNA by multiplex PCR using the deep immunoSEQ assay. Genomic DNA extracted from each cell subset was distributed evenly over all wells of several immunoSEQ 96-well plates, and each plate served as one replicate. For unsorted PBMC, each replicate PCR was loaded with 300 ng genomic DNA, equivalent to tens of thousands of T cell genomes. Ten immunoSEQ deep assay plates were used to sequence unsorted PBMC genomic DNA. The purified libraries were quantified using a Qubit 3.0 fluorometer, sized with a Bioanalyzer 2100, and then quantified again using the KAPA Library Quantification kit. Every immunoSEQ 96-well plate was sequenced on a dedicated single-read 150-cycle Illumina NextSeq 550 flow cell. In the authors' own workflow: Because the immunoSEQ output held only junctional sequences and lacked quality scores, the filtering could not match the filtering applied to full-length reads. Sequences were annotated with PyIR, a Python wrapper for IgBLAST v1.9, and V/J genes and CDR3 were assigned using IMGT germline references. Any read was removed if the V/J assignment was weak (E-value above 1e-6), the CDR3 was missing, or the read contained stop codons, out-of-frame junctions, or ambiguous translated residues. A V3J clonotype was defined by an identical inferred V gene, J gene, and CDR3 amino acid sequence. Percentage overlap between repertoires was calculated by dividing the number of shared unique clonotypes by the size of the smaller repertoire. Repertoire richness was assessed with RTK rarefaction, the Chao1 estimator, and Recon v2.1 estimates of unobserved clonotypes. TCRdb re-hosts the immuneACCESS table, in-frame sequences only. Its copies lack some clones; in the studies checked, an unresolved V gene accounts for under half of them, and the cause for the rest is not known. That table supplies the V and J calls and clone size; D and trimming were determined from the DNA. The sample table records about 490,000 clones; 70% to 80% of these occur just once. The ten largest clones represent around 12% of the sample.

This clone was counted once. This receptor's antigen is unknown. No clone much larger than this one lies a single base away; base qualities are absent. Including cysteine and phenylalanine, the CDR3 has 13 amino acids. Left in the record is the CDR3 DNA by itself, 39 bases read in frame from the first base. Taken from the germline V gene, the CDR1 and CDR2 loops are SGHDN and FVKESK. V sheds 0 bases and J sheds 8 bases, leaving 11 bases between their ends. The sequence was obtained from a woman aged 40 to 50 in good health. Some clones in this sample may be carry-over from other donors' samples. Sequencing was performed on PBMCs. The rearrangement joined TRBV14 to TRBJ2-7; 6 matching bases give a weak D call of TRBD2. This receptor carries the CDR3 CASSQDPEGQQYF. The DNA sequence follows: TGTGCCAGCAGCCAAGATCCGGAGGGGCAGCAGTACTTC.